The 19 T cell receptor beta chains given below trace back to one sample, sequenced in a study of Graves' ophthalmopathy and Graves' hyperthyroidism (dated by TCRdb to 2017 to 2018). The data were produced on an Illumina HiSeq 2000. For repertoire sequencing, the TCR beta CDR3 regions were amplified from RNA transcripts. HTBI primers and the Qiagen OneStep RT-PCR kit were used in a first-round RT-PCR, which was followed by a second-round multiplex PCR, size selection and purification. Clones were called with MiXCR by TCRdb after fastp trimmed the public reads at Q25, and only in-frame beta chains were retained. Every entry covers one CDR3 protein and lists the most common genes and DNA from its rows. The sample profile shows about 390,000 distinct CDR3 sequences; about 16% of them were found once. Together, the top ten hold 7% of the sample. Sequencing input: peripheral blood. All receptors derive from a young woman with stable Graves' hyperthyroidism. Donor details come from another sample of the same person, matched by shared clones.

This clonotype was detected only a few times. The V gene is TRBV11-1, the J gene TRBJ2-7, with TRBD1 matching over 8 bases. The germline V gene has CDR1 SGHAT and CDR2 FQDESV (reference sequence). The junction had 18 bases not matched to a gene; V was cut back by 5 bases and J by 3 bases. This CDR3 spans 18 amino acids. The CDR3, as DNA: TGTGCCAGCAGCCCCGGGACAGGTTCCCTCATTGGACGCTACGAGCAGTACTTC. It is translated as CASSPGTGSLIGRYEQYF.

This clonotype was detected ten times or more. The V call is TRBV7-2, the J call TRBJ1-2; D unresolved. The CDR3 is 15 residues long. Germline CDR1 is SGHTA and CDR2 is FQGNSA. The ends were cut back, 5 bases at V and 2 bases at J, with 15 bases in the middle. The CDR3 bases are TGTGCCAGCAGCCGTAACCAAGGCCTAAACTATGGCTACACCTTC. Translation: CASSRNQGLNYGYTF. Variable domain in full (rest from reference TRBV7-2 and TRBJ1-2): GAGVSQSPSNKVTEKGKDVELRCDPISGHTALYWYRQSLGQGLEFLIYFQGNSAPDKSGLPSDRFSAERTGGSVSTLTIQRTQQEDSAVYLCASSRNQGLNYGYTFGSGTRLTVV.

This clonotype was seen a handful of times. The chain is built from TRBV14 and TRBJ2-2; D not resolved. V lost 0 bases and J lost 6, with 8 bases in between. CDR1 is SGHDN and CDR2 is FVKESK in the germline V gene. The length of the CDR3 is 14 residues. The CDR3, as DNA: TGTGCCAGCAGCCAAGATGTCTGGGCCGGGGAGCTGTTTTTT. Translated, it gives CASSQDVWAGELFF.

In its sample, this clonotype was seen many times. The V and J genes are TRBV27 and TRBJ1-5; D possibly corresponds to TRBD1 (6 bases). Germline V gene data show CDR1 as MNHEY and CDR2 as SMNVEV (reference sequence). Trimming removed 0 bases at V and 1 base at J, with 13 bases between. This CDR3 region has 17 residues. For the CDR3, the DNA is TGTGCCAGCAGTTTATCCACAGGGCTAGTAAGCAATCAGCCCCAGCATTTT. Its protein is CASSLSTGLVSNQPQHF.

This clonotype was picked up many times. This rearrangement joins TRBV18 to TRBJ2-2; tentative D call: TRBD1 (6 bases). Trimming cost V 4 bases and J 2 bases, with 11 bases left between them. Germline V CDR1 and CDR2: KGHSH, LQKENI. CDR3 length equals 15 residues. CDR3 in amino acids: CASSQNRDNTGELFF. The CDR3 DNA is TGTGCCAGCTCACAGAACAGGGATAACACCGGGGAGCTGTTTTTT.

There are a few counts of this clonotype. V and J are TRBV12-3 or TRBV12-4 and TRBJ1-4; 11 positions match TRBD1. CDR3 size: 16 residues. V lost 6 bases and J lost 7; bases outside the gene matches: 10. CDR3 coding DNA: TGTGCCAGCAGGCCGGGACAGGGGGGGGAAAGTGAAAAACTGTTTTTT. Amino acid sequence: CASRPGQGGESEKLFF.

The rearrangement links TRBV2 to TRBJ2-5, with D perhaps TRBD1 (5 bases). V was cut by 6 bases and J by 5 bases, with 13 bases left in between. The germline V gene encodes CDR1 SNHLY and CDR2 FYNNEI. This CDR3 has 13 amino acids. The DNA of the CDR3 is TGTGCCAGCAGCGACCGGACATCGGAGACCCAGTACTTC. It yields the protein CASSDRTSETQYF. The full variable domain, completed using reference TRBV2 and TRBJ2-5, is EPEVTQTPSHQVTQMGQEVILRCVPISNHLYFYWYRQILGQKVEFLVSFYNNEISEKSEIFDDQFSVERPDGSNFTLKIRSTKLEDSAMYFCASSDRTSETQYFGPGTRLLVL.

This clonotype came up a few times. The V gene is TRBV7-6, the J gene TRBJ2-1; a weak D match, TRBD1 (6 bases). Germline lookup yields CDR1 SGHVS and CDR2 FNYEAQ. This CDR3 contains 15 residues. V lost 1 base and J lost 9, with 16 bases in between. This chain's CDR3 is CASSLGLQGEGEQFF. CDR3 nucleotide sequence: TGTGCCAGCAGCTTAGGGCTACAGGGTGAGGGTGAGCAGTTCTTC.

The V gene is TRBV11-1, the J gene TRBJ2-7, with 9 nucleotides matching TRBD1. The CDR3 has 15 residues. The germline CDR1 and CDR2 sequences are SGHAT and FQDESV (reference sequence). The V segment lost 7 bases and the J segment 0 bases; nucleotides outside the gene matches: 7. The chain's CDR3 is CASIGTGKISYEQYF. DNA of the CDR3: TGTGCCAGCATTGGGACAGGGAAAATCTCCTACGAGCAGTACTTC.

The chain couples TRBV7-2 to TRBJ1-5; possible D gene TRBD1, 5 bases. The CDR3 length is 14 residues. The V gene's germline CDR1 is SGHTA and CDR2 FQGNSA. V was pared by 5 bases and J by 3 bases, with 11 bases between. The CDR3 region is CASSHGAFNQPQHF. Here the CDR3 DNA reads TGTGCCAGCAGCCACGGGGCGTTCAATCAGCCCCAGCATTTT.

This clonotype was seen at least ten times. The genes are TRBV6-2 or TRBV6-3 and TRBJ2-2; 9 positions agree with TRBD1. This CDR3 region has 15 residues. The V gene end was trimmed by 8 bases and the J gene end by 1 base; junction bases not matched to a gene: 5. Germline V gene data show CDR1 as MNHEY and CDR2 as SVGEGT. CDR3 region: CASHRDRVNTGELFF. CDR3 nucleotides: TGTGCCAGCCACAGGGACAGGGTGAACACCGGGGAGCTGTTTTTT.

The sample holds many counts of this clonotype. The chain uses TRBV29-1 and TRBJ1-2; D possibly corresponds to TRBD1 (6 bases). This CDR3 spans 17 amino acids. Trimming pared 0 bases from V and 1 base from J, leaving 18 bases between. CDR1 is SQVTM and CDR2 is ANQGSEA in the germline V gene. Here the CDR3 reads CSVEDLAGAGDNYGYTF. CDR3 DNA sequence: TGCAGCGTTGAAGATCTGGCAGGGGCAGGGGATAACTATGGCTACACCTTC. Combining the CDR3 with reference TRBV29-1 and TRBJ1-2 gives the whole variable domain SAVISQKPSRDICQRGTSLTIQCQVDSQVTMMFWYRQQPGQSLTLIATANQGSEATYESGFVIDKFPISRPNLTFSTLTVSNMSPEDSSIYLCSVEDLAGAGDNYGYTFGSGTRLTVV.

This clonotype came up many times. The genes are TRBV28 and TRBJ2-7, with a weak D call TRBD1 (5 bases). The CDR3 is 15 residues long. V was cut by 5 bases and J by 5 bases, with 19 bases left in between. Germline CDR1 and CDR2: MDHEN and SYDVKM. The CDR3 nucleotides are TGTGCCAGCAGTACTCCCTCCGGCAGGGCAGACGAGCAGTACTTC. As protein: CASSTPSGRADEQYF.

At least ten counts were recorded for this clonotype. The CDR3 nucleotides read TGTGCCACCAGCAGAGATGGCCAGGGGCTTGGCTACACCTTC. Encoded protein: CATSRDGQGLGYTF. The chain has TRBV15 and TRBJ1-2, with D possibly TRBD1 on 6 matching bases. There are 14 residues in the CDR3. Germline CDR1 is LNHNV and CDR2 is YYDKDF (reference sequence). Trimming shortened V by 0 bases and J by 7 bases, and 12 bases separated the two germline ends. The variable domain in full, with the rest retrieved from reference TRBV15 and TRBJ1-2, is DAMVIQNPRYQVTQFGKPVTLSCSQTLNHNVMYWYQQKSSQAPKLLFHYYDKDFNNEADTPDNFQSRRPNTSFCFLDIRSPGLGDTAMYLCATSRDGQGLGYTFGSGTRLTVV.

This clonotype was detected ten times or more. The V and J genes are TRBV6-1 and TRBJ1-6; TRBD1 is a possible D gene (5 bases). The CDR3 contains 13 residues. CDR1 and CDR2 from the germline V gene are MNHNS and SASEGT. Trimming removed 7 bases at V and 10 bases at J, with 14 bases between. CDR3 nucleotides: TGTGCCAGCAAACTCGAGACAGTATCACCCCTCCACTTT. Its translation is CASKLETVSPLHF.

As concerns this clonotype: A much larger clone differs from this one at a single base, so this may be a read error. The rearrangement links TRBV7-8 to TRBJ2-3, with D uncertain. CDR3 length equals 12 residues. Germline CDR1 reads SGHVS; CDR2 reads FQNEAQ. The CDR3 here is CACSSYPPTQYF. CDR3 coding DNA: TGTGCCTGCAGCTCCTACCCCCCTACGCAGTATTTT.

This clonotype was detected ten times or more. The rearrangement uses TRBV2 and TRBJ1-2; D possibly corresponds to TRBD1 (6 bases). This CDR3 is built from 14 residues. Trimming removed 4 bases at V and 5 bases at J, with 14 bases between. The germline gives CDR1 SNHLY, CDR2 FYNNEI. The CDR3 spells CASSVAGEQYGYTF. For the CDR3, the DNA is TGTGCCAGCAGTGTGGCAGGGGAACAGTATGGCTACACCTTC.

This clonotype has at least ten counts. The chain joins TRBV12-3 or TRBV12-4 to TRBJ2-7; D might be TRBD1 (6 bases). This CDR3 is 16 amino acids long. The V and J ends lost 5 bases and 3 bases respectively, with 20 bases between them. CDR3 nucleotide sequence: TGTGCCAGCAGTCCTTACCCCGACAGGCCGTACTACGAGCAGTACTTC. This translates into CASSPYPDRPYYEQYF.

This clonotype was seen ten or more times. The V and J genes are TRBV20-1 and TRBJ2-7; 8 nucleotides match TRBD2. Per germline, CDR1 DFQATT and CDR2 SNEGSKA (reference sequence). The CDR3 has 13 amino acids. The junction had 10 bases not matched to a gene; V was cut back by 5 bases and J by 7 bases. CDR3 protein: CSAPGLASDEQYF. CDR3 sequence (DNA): TGCAGTGCTCCCGGACTAGCTTCTGATGAGCAGTACTTC.